The 21 T cell receptor beta chains given below trace back to one sample, sequenced in a study of T cells in Graves' hyperthyroidism and ophthalmopathy. The CDR3 regions of TCR beta were amplified from RNA transcripts. HTBI primers were employed in a first-round RT-PCR of the TCR CDR3. TCRdb ran MiXCR on the multiplex PCR reads and lists one entry per CDR3 protein. The sample lists some 570,000 distinct CDR3 sequences, 13% to 15% occurring once. What was sequenced was blood. The receptors stem from a woman between 18 and 29 years old with Graves' ophthalmopathy.

This clonotype came up a few times. CDR3 nucleotides: TGCGCCAGCAGCCCGGGACAGGGGAAAGGTCGCACTGAAGCTTTCTTT. Encoded protein: CASSPGQGKGRTEAFF. J is TRBJ1-1 and V is TRBV5-1; 10 nucleotides agree with TRBD1. The ends lost 4 bases at V and 4 bases at J; junction bases unmatched: 10. The CDR3 contains 16 residues. Looked up from germline, CDR1 is SGHRS and CDR2 is YFSETQ. The full variable domain, rest sourced from reference TRBV5-1 and TRBJ1-1, is KAGVTQTPRYLIKTRGQQVTLSCSPISGHRSVSWYQQTPGQGLQFLFEYFSETQRNKGNFPGRFSGRQFSNSRSEMNVSTLELGDSALYLCASSPGQGKGRTEAFFGQGTRLTVV.

In its sample, this clonotype was seen a few times. The rearrangement joins TRBV19 to TRBJ2-7; no reliable D call. Trimming cost V 1 base and J 5 bases, with 9 bases left between them. From germline, CDR1 is LNHDA and CDR2 SQIVND (reference sequence). CDR3 length equals 13 residues. The CDR3 bases are TGTGCCAGTAGTATAGTCCACGAGCACGAGCAGTACTTC. Translated, it gives CASSIVHEHEQYF.

The J gene is TRBJ2-1, the V gene TRBV4-1, with 9 positions matching TRBD1. CDR1 and CDR2 from the germline V gene are MGHRA and YSYEKL. This CDR3 region has 15 residues. Losses at the gene ends were 0 bases for V and 5 bases for J; bases not matched to a gene: 2. Here the CDR3 reads CASSQEQGAHNEQFF. The CDR3 region has the DNA TGCGCCAGCAGCCAAGAACAGGGGGCACACAATGAGCAGTTCTTC.

The chain uses TRBV4-3 and TRBJ1-2; the match to TRBD1 covers 10 bases. In germline, CDR1 is LGHNA, CDR2 YSLEER. CDR3 length: 17 residues. The J segment lost 4 bases and the V segment lost 3 bases, leaving 11 bases of the junction unmatched. The CDR3 nucleotides read TGCGCCAGCAGCCAGGACGACAGGGGGCCGGCGAGCTATGGCTACACCTTC. This sequence encodes CASSQDDRGPASYGYTF.

This clonotype turned up a few times. The chain employs TRBV6-1 and TRBJ2-1; D gene unclear. CDR1 is MNHNS, CDR2 SASEGT, per germline. The length of the CDR3 is 13 residues. V was cut by 5 bases and J by 9 bases, with 14 bases left in between. CDR3 nucleotides: TGTGCCAGCAGTCGTCAGCTGGGCGGTGAGCAGTTCTTC. Its protein is CASSRQLGGEQFF.

This chain joins TRBV7-9 and TRBJ1-4; the D gene is possibly TRBD1 (6 bases). Germline assignment: CDR1 SEHNR and CDR2 FQNEAQ (reference sequence). V was trimmed by 5 bases and J by 5 bases, leaving 18 bases between them. The CDR3 runs 16 residues. CDR3 residues: CASSPPKVGTNEKLFF. In DNA form, the CDR3 reads TGTGCCAGCAGCCCCCCCAAAGTAGGGACAAATGAAAAACTGTTTTTT.

This clonotype was recorded at least ten times. The chain links TRBV14 to TRBJ2-1; no clear D. Germline-derived CDR1 and CDR2 are SGHDN and FVKESK. The ends were cut back, 1 base at V and 2 bases at J, with 12 bases in the middle. The CDR3 length is 16 residues. CDR3 protein: CASSQVKRWTYNEQFF. The CDR3 DNA reads as TGTGCCAGCAGCCAAGTTAAGCGCTGGACCTACAATGAGCAGTTCTTC.

The chain links TRBV5-5 to TRBJ2-3, with TRBD2 matching over 7 bases. Germline assignment: CDR1 SGHKS and CDR2 YYEKEE (reference sequence). The V gene end was trimmed by 1 base and the J gene end by 4 bases; junction bases not matched to a gene: 9. The CDR3 has 16 amino acids. The CDR3 DNA sequence: TGTGCCAGCAGCTTGTGGGGGAGGGCCGGCGCAGATACGCAGTATTTT. Amino acids: CASSLWGRAGADTQYF.

About this clonotype itself: This may stem from a read error, because a much larger clone lies one nucleotide away. This CDR3 is CSVEGQGLGHTF. The DNA of the CDR3 is TGCAGCGTCGAGGGGCAGGGACTCGGCCACACCTTC. The rearrangement joins TRBV29-1 to TRBJ1-2, with a tentative D call TRBD1 (5 bases). The V gene lost 6 bases and the J gene lost 12 bases, with 20 bases spanning the gap. The CDR3 spans 12 residues. Germline lookup yields CDR1 SQVTM and CDR2 ANQGSEA.

This clonotype was seen only a few times. The chain uses TRBV20-1 and TRBJ2-4; 11 bases are a match to TRBD2. J was trimmed by 3 bases and V by 0 bases; bases with no gene match: 4. This CDR3 has 16 amino acids. Germline V gives CDR1 DFQATT, CDR2 SNEGSKA (reference sequence). CDR3 sequence: CSARDRLAGNKNIQYF. The CDR3 bases are TGCAGTGCTAGAGATAGACTAGCGGGAAACAAAAACATTCAGTACTTC.

This clonotype was recorded at least ten times. The gene calls are TRBV12-3 or TRBV12-4 and TRBJ2-3, with 10 nucleotides matching TRBD2. The CDR3 is 15 residues long. V was clipped by 6 bases and J by 4 bases; unmatched bases: 7. The CDR3 region is CASSLTSGIADTQYF. The CDR3 nucleotides are TGTGCCAGCAGCCTAACTAGCGGGATCGCAGATACGCAGTATTTT.

This clonotype was recorded a few times. Possible read error: a much larger clone is one base away. This chain connects TRBV20-1 to TRBJ2-7, with 8 bases matching TRBD1. The germline gives CDR1 DFQATT, CDR2 SNEGSKA (reference sequence). After removal of 8 bases from V and 2 bases from J, the junction contained 11 bases not matched to a gene. The CDR3 consists of 14 residues. The CDR3 DNA follows: TGCAGTACTATGACAGGGGACGGCACCTACGAGCAGTACTTC. Protein sequence: CSTMTGDGTYEQYF.

This clonotype was observed a few times. J is TRBJ1-1 and V is TRBV6-1; D is unresolved. Germline values: CDR1 MNHNS, CDR2 SASEGT. The CDR3 is made up of 12 amino acids. Between the trimmed V and J ends, which lost 0 bases and 10 bases, there was a span of 9 bases. This CDR3 is CASSEAGPRAFF. The CDR3 region has the DNA TGTGCCAGCAGTGAAGCGGGCCCCCGAGCTTTCTTT.

The table lists this clonotype with many counts. The chain has TRBV20-1 and TRBJ2-7, with D hard to call. In germline, CDR1 is DFQATT, CDR2 SNEGSKA (reference sequence). V was pared by 2 bases and J by 3 bases, with 11 bases between. This CDR3 is 13 amino acids long. In nucleotides, the CDR3 is TGCAGTGCTAGACGGCAGGCTTTCTACGAGCAGTACTTC. It yields the protein CSARRQAFYEQYF.

The V call is TRBV9, the J call TRBJ2-2, with D unclear. This CDR3 is 18 amino acids long. The germline V gene has CDR1 SGDLS and CDR2 YYNGEE. Between the trimmed V and J ends, which lost 3 bases and 6 bases, there was a span of 24 bases. In DNA, the CDR3 is TGTGCCAGCAGCGACGAGCCCTCGGCCAGGTTTGAGGCCGGGGAGCTGTTTTTT. This encodes CASSDEPSARFEAGELFF. Looking up the rest from reference TRBV9 and TRBJ2-2 gives the full variable domain: DSGVTQTPKHLITATGQRVTLRCSPRSGDLSVYWYQQSLDQGLQFLIQYYNGEERAKGNILERFSAQQFPDLHSELNLSSLELGDSALYFCASSDEPSARFEAGELFFGEGSRLTVL.

This clonotype was counted at least ten times. The chain links TRBV13 to TRBJ1-2, with TRBD1 matching over 7 bases. CDR1 and CDR2 from the germline V gene are PRHDT and FYEKMQ (reference sequence). CDR3 length equals 13 residues. J gave up 4 bases and V 6 bases, and 5 bases lay outside the gene matches. This chain's CDR3 is CASSKQGPYGYTF. In nucleotides, the CDR3 is TGTGCCAGCAGTAAACAGGGGCCCTATGGCTACACCTTC. The variable domain in full, with the rest retrieved from reference TRBV13 and TRBJ1-2, is AAGVIQSPRHLIKEKRETATLKCYPIPRHDTVYWYQQGPGQDPQFLISFYEKMQSDKGSIPDRFSAQQFSDYHSELNMSSLELGDSALYFCASSKQGPYGYTFGSGTRLTVV.

The chain has TRBV28 and TRBJ1-5, with D tentatively TRBD1 (5 bases). Trimming pared 8 bases from V and 6 bases from J, leaving 17 bases between. Germline CDR1 is MDHEN and CDR2 is SYDVKM. The CDR3 is made up of 14 amino acids. Here the CDR3 DNA reads TGTGCCAGCGACGATTGGGGGGGGGGTCAGCCCCAGCATTTT. Translation: CASDDWGGGQPQHF.

This sequence joins TRBV25-1 and TRBJ1-4, with a possible D match to TRBD1 (5 bases). This CDR3 comprises 15 residues. Germline V gene sequence: CDR1 MGHDK, CDR2 SYGVNS. Between the trimmed V and J ends, which lost 4 bases and 0 bases, there was a span of 9 bases. The DNA of the CDR3 is TGTGCCAGCAGTGGCAGGGAGGCAACTAATGAAAAACTGTTTTTT. Translated: CASSGREATNEKLFF.

V is TRBV2 and J is TRBJ2-1; no firm D call. The V end was cut by 6 bases, the J end by 0 bases, with 21 bases between. Per germline, CDR1 SNHLY and CDR2 FYNNEI. The CDR3 consists of 18 residues. CDR3 protein: CASSGPCRLFCSYNEQFF. The CDR3 bases are TGTGCCAGCAGCGGCCCTTGCAGGCTGTTTTGCTCCTACAATGAGCAGTTCTTC. Drawing the rest from reference TRBV2 and TRBJ2-1, the complete variable domain is EPEVTQTPSHQVTQMGQEVILRCVPISNHLYFYWYRQILGQKVEFLVSFYNNEISEKSEIFDDQFSVERPDGSNFTLKIRSTKLEDSAMYFCASSGPCRLFCSYNEQFFGPGTRLTVL.

This clonotype was recorded many times. This rearrangement joins TRBV7-2 to TRBJ2-1; D might be TRBD2 (6 bases). The CDR3 consists of 15 residues. Germline CDR1 SGHTA, CDR2 FQGNSA. Between the trimmed V and J ends, which lost 5 bases and 4 bases, there was a span of 15 bases. The CDR3 region has the DNA TGTGCCAGCAGCATCAGGGAGGACGATTACAATGAGCAGTTCTTC. Its protein is CASSIREDDYNEQFF.

This clonotype has more than one count but fewer than ten. The chain links TRBV7-2 to TRBJ2-3, with D hard to call. Per the germline V gene, CDR1 is SGHTA and CDR2 is FQGNSA. Trimming left V 1 base short and J 2 bases short, with 13 bases between. This CDR3 is built from 16 residues. The CDR3 region is CASSLGSSPLTDTQYF. The CDR3, as DNA: TGTGCCAGCAGCTTAGGGTCCAGCCCCCTCACAGATACGCAGTATTTT.